The rows below give T cell receptor beta chains drawn from one sample of a study of blood T cell repertoires in COVID-19. Profiling relied on immunoSEQ multiplex PCR, and the TCRdb table lists in-frame clones only, not all of them. The repertoire has approximately 210,000 clones, 92% of them found once; the top ten carry approximately 1.2%. The sample comprised peripheral blood. These receptors were collected from a man aged 30 to 45 with acute or convalescent COVID-19. CDR3s include the opening cysteine and the closing phenylalanine or tryptophan. The D gene is left open where the match is weak. Size is omitted from some rows. Given values are once, few, many or a class for expanded clones.

.	TRBV28	TRBJ2-1	TRBD2	TGTGCCAGCAGTCGAGCGGGAGTCTCCTACAATGAGCAGTTCTTC	CASSRAGVSYNEQFF
.	TRBV30	TRBJ1-6	.	TGTGCCTGGAGTGTATCCGGGTCGCCCTATAATTCACCCCTCCACTTT	CAWSVSGSPYNSPLHF
.	TRBV3-1/TRBV3-2	TRBJ2-1	.	TGTGCCAGCAGCCCGGACACCTACAATGAGCAGTTCTTC	CASSPDTYNEQFF
.	TRBV29-1	TRBJ2-7	TRBD2	TGCAGCGCTCAAGGGCGGGGGGATTTCGACGAGCAGTACTTC	CSAQGRGDFDEQYF
once	TRBV6-5	TRBJ1-1	.	TGTGCCAGCACCCGCTCTTCTTTAGTGAACACTGAAGCTTTCTTT	CASTRSSLVNTEAFF
.	TRBV11-2	TRBJ2-5	TRBD2	TGTGCCAGCAGCCAGGGACTAGCGGGAGAGACCCAGTACTTC	CASSQGLAGETQYF
.	TRBV9	TRBJ2-2	.	TGTGCCAGCAGCTTCTCGAACACCGGGGAGCTGTTTTTT	CASSFSNTGELFF
.	TRBV30	TRBJ1-4	.	TGTGCCTGGTCAGGTAACAGAAATGAAAAACTGTTTTTT	CAWSGNRNEKLFF
.	TRBV27	TRBJ2-7	TRBD1	TGTGCCAGCAGGCCGACAGGGGTTACGTACGAGCAGTACTTC	CASRPTGVTYEQYF
.	TRBV6-5	TRBJ2-1	TRBD2	TGTGCCAGCAGTTACCGGTCACTAGCGGGAGGAGGTGAGCAGTTCTTC	CASSYRSLAGGGEQFF
.	TRBV2	TRBJ2-1	TRBD2	TGTGCCAGCAGGACTAGCGGGGGGGATGAGCAGTTCTTC	CASRTSGGDEQFF
.	TRBV10-1	TRBJ2-7	.	TGCGCCAGCAGTGAAGGTCAGGCCTACGAGCAGTACTTC	CASSEGQAYEQYF
.	TRBV9	TRBJ2-5	TRBD1	TGTGCCAGCAGCTCCAGGACAGGGGAAGTAGGAGAGACCCAGTACTTC	CASSSRTGEVGETQYF
.	TRBV3-1/TRBV3-2	TRBJ2-5	.	TGTGCCAGCAGCCAGAGACAGGTGGATCTCCAGTACTTC	CASSQRQVDLQYF
.	TRBV3-1/TRBV3-2	TRBJ2-5	.	TGTGCCAGCAGCCAAAGGACAGCTCAAGAGACCCAGTACTTC	CASSQRTAQETQYF
.	TRBV2	TRBJ1-3	.	TGTGCCAGCAGACAGACCTCTGGAAACACCATATATTTT	CASRQTSGNTIYF
.	TRBV5-1	TRBJ1-1	.	TGCGCCAGCAGCCGTGGTAGCGGGTCAGGGATAAGGGAAGGAGCTGAAGCTTTCTTT	CASSRGSGSGIREGAEAFF
once	TRBV5-5	TRBJ2-7	.	TGTGCCAGCGGGGCTGGGGCCTACGAGCAGTACTTC	CASGAGAYEQYF
once	TRBV7-3	TRBJ2-5	TRBD1	TGTGCCAGCAGAATTACCGGGACAGTGAAAGAGACCCAGTACTTC	CASRITGTVKETQYF
.	TRBV6-1	TRBJ2-7	.	TGTGCCAGCAGTGATCCAGGTTTCTCCTACGAGCAGTACTTC	CASSDPGFSYEQYF
.	TRBV7-3	TRBJ2-2	TRBD2	TGTGCCAGCAGTTCTGCGGGGGGAACGATAACCGGGGAGCTGTTTTTT	CASSSAGGTITGELFF
.	TRBV30	TRBJ2-4	.	TGTGCCTGGAGTTCCGGACATCTTAACATTCAGTACTTC	CAWSSGHLNIQYF
.	TRBV11-3	TRBJ2-5	.	TGTGCCAGCAGGGGGCAGGGCGAAGAGACCCAGTACTTC	CASRGQGEETQYF
few	TRBV11-3	TRBJ2-2	.	TGTGCCAGCAGCTCAAGCGGCGCGAACACCGGGGAGCTGTTTTTT	CASSSSGANTGELFF
once	TRBV2	TRBJ2-2	.	TGTGCCAGCAGGACAGACTACACCGGGGAGCTGTTTTTT	CASRTDYTGELFF
.	TRBV29-1	TRBJ2-3	.	TGCAGCGTTGACTGGAGAGCAGATACGCAGTATTTT	CSVDWRADTQYF
few	TRBV2	TRBJ2-2	TRBD2	TGTGCCAGCAGTCGGGAGGGGACGAACACCGGGGAGCTGTTTTTT	CASSREGTNTGELFF
.	TRBV30	TRBJ1-2	.	TGTGCCTGGAGATTGACAGGTCGGTCCCACTATGGCTACACCTTC	CAWRLTGRSHYGYTF
.	TRBV18	TRBJ2-7	.	TGTGCCAGCTCACTTAATAGAGGGTACGAGCAGTACTTC	CASSLNRGYEQYF
.	TRBV5-6	TRBJ2-7	TRBD2	TGTGCCAGCAGGCGAACCGGGACTAGCACCTACGAGCAGTACTTC	CASRRTGTSTYEQYF